The rows below give T cell receptor beta chains drawn from one sample of a study of technical replicates of blood from a handful of donors. Repertoires were generated with immunoSEQ multiplex PCR, while TCRdb's copy carries only in-frame clones and drops some. The sample shows 70,000 to 95,000 clones, 97% of them seen only once. The sequencing input was T cells isolated from PBMCs. The receptors derive from a human donor in good health. CDR3s leave out the opening cysteine and the closing phenylalanine or tryptophan. Each record gives: J gene, V gene, CDR3 protein.

j_gene: TRBJ2-2; v_gene: TRBV9; CDR3aa: ASSVGGSGVNTGELF
j_gene: TRBJ2-7; v_gene: TRBV10-3; CDR3aa: AISDPGTGVNEQY
j_gene: TRBJ1-2; v_gene: TRBV4-1; CDR3aa: ASSQVREPVPGQGTVYGYT
j_gene: TRBJ2-3; v_gene: TRBV6-1; CDR3aa: ASSVPSRVRDTQY
j_gene: TRBJ1-2; v_gene: TRBV6-6; CDR3aa: ASSRRGGKEPYGYT
j_gene: TRBJ1-5; v_gene: TRBV19; CDR3aa: ASAKGQGDQPQH
j_gene: TRBJ2-3; v_gene: TRBV6-5; CDR3aa: ASSYGGTSTDTQY
j_gene: TRBJ1-2; v_gene: TRBV7-9; CDR3aa: ASSTVGGGYGYT
j_gene: TRBJ2-5; v_gene: TRBV5-1; CDR3aa: ASSFVLAVQETQY
j_gene: TRBJ2-7; v_gene: TRBV13; CDR3aa: ASSQPQGYEQY
j_gene: TRBJ1-5; v_gene: TRBV7-2; CDR3aa: ASSGRGIQPQH
j_gene: TRBJ2-7; v_gene: TRBV5-6; CDR3aa: ASSFGGAVEQY
j_gene: TRBJ2-3; v_gene: TRBV5-1; CDR3aa: ASSLDVTSTDTQY
j_gene: TRBJ1-5; v_gene: TRBV7-9; CDR3aa: ASSLGGDQPQH
j_gene: TRBJ2-1; v_gene: TRBV4-1; CDR3aa: ASSTLQAGLAVNEQF
j_gene: TRBJ1-1; v_gene: TRBV6-1; CDR3aa: ASSPMKGGTEAF
j_gene: TRBJ1-2; v_gene: TRBV9; CDR3aa: ASSVAKQGEGGYT
j_gene: TRBJ2-3; v_gene: TRBV6-6; CDR3aa: ASRGGGDTQY
j_gene: TRBJ2-7; v_gene: TRBV11-3; CDR3aa: ASSSYLKRSYEQY
j_gene: TRBJ2-7; v_gene: TRBV7-7; CDR3aa: ASSSGTGIGEQY
j_gene: TRBJ2-1; v_gene: TRBV6-1; CDR3aa: ASSELSSGGLF
j_gene: TRBJ1-4; v_gene: TRBV20-1; CDR3aa: SAKSRETGV
j_gene: TRBJ2-2; v_gene: TRBV4-2; CDR3aa: ASSQEYLAGAGGGELF
j_gene: TRBJ2-2; v_gene: TRBV27; CDR3aa: ASTSNTGELF
j_gene: TRBJ1-2; v_gene: TRBV19; CDR3aa: ASSLGGGHAGYT
j_gene: TRBJ2-7; v_gene: TRBV19; CDR3aa: ASSNAGGRIYEQY
j_gene: TRBJ1-3; v_gene: TRBV9; CDR3aa: ASGTGTGVSGNTIY
j_gene: TRBJ2-7; v_gene: TRBV5-1; CDR3aa: ASSLQTVAVDEQY
j_gene: TRBJ1-1; v_gene: TRBV30; CDR3aa: ACSVLGGNTEAF
j_gene: TRBJ2-7; v_gene: TRBV6-1; CDR3aa: ASSGRDGSYEQY
j_gene: TRBJ1-1; v_gene: TRBV5-3; CDR3aa: ARSLARTGSMVGDTEAF
j_gene: TRBJ2-7; v_gene: TRBV10-3; CDR3aa: AIRFAGTSGSEQY
j_gene: TRBJ1-5; v_gene: TRBV28; CDR3aa: ASSGQSQPRNQPQH
j_gene: TRBJ2-4; v_gene: TRBV15; CDR3aa: ATSRGKTENIQY
j_gene: TRBJ2-2; v_gene: TRBV14; CDR3aa: ASSLRWRGRNTGELF